This TCR beta chain appears in the sequencing data of a study of blood T cell repertoires in COVID-19. On the study more broadly: Researchers got acute and convalescent COVID-19 samples from the United States, Italy and Spain. PBMCs, B-cell-depleted T cells, or T cells were the source of the cDNA or gDNA that made up the material.

This CDR3 region has 10 residues. The V gene's germline CDR1 is SNHLY and CDR2 FYNNEI. Trimming took 6 bases from V and 4 from J, leaving 4 bases between them. Original analysis: Counts of nucleated cells, estimated from reference gene primer amplification, were obtained. The data were produced by immunoSEQ multiplex PCR, yet TCRdb's version contains in-frame clones alone and is incomplete. V, J and clone size are those of that table, while D and trimming were read from the DNA. Of 25,000 or so clones in the sample, approximately 83% were seen once. The chain combines TRBV2 with TRBJ2-7; D uncertain. The origin of this receptor is a man aged 70-80 years with active COVID-19. The sequencing input was peripheral blood. The CDR3 reads CASSRYEQYF. CDR3 sequence (DNA): TGTGCCAGCAGCCGGTACGAGCAGTACTTC.